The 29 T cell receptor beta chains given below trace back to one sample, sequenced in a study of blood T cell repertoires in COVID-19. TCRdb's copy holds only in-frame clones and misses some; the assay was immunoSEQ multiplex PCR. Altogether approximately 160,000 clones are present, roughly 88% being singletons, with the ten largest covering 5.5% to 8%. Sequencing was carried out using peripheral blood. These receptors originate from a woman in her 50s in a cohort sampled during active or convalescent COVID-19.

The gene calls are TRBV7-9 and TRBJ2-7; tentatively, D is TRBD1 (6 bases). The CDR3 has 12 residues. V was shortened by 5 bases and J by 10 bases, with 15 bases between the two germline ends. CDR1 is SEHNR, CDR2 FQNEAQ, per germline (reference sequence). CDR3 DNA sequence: TGTGCCAGCAGCCTGGACAGAAGGATTCAGTACTTC. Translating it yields CASSLDRRIQYF.

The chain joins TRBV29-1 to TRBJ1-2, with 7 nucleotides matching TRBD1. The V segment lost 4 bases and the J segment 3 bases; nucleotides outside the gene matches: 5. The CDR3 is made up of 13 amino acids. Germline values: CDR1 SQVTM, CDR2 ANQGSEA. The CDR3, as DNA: TGCAGCGTTGGACAGGGAGCGGACTATGGCTACACCTTC. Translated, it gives CSVGQGADYGYTF.

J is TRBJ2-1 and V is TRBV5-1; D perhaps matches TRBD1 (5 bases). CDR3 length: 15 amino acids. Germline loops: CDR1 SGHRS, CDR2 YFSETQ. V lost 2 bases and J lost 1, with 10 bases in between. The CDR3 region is CASSFLSGSYNEQFF. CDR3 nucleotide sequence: TGCGCCAGCAGCTTCCTATCAGGGTCCTACAATGAGCAGTTCTTC.

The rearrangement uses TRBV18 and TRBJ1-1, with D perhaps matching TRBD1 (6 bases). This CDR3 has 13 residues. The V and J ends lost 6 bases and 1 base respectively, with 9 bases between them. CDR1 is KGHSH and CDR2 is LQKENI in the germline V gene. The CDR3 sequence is CASSGQSNTEAFF. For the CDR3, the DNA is TGTGCCAGCTCGGGACAATCGAACACTGAAGCTTTCTTT.

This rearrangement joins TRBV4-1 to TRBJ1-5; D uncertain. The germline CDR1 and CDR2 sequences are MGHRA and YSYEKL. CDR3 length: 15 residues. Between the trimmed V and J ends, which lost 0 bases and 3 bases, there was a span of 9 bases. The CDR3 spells CASSQDRVLNQPQHF. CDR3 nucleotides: TGCGCCAGCAGCCAAGACCGGGTTCTCAATCAGCCCCAGCATTTT.

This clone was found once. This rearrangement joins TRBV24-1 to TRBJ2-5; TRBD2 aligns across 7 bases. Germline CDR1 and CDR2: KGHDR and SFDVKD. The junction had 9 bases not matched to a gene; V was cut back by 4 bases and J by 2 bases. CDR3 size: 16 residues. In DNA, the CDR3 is TGTGCCACCAGTGACGGAAGAGCGGGGATACAAGAGACCCAGTACTTC. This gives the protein CATSDGRAGIQETQYF.

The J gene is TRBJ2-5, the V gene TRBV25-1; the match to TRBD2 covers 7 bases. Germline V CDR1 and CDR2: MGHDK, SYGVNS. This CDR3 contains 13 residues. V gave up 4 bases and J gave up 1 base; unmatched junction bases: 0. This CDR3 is CASSASGQETQYF. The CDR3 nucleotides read TGTGCCAGCAGTGCTAGCGGCCAAGAGACCCAGTACTTC.

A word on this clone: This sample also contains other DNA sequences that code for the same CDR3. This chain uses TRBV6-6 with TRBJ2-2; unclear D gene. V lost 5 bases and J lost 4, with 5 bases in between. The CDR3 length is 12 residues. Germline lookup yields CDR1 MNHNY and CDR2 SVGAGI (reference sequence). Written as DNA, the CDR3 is TGTGCCAGCAGTCTCATCACCGGGGAGCTGTTTTTT. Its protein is CASSLITGELFF.

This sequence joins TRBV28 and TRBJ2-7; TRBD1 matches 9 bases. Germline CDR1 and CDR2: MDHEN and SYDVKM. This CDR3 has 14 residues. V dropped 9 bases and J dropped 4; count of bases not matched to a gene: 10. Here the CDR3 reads CASKTGGAKYEQYF. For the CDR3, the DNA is TGTGCCAGTAAAACAGGGGGCGCAAAGTACGAGCAGTACTTC.

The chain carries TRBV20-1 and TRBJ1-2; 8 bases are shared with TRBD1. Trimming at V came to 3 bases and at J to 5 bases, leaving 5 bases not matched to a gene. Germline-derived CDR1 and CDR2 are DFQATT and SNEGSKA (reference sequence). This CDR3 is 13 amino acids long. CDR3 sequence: CSASPGTGYGYTF. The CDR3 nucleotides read TGCAGTGCTAGTCCCGGGACAGGTTATGGCTACACCTTC.

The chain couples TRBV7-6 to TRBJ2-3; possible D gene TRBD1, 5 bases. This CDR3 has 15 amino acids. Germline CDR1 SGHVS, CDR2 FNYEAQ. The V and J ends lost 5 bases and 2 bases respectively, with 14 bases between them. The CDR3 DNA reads TGTGCCAGCAGCCCTTGGACATACACCACAGATACGCAGTATTTT. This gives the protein CASSPWTYTTDTQYF.

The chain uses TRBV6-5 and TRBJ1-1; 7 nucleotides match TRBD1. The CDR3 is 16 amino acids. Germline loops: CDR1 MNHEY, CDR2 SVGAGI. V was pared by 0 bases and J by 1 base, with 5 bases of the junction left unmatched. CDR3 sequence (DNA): TGTGCCAGCAGTTACTCGGCTAACAGGGGGAACACTGAAGCTTTCTTT. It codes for CASSYSANRGNTEAFF.

Here the CDR3 reads CSVEARGSRHTEAFF. CDR3 sequence (DNA): TGCAGCGTTGAAGCCAGGGGAAGTCGGCACACTGAAGCTTTCTTT. The chain has TRBV29-1 and TRBJ1-1; possibly TRBD1 for D (6 bases). This CDR3 has 15 residues. V was pared by 1 base and J by 3 bases, with 15 bases between. Germline V gene lookup returns CDR1 SQVTM and CDR2 ANQGSEA. Full variable domain (missing parts from reference TRBV29-1 and TRBJ1-1): SAVISQKPSRDICQRGTSLTIQCQVDSQVTMMFWYRQQPGQSLTLIATANQGSEATYESGFVIDKFPISRPNLTFSTLTVSNMSPEDSSIYLCSVEARGSRHTEAFFGQGTRLTVV.

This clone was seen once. The CDR3 DNA is TGCGCCAGCAGCTTGTCAGTGAGCGCCGGCACAGATACGCAGTATTTT. Encoded protein: CASSLSVSAGTDTQYF. The chain carries TRBV5-1 and TRBJ2-3; D uncertain. V dropped 1 base and J dropped 1 base, with 13 bases sitting between them. Germline V gene sequence: CDR1 SGHRS, CDR2 YFSETQ. The CDR3 runs to 16 residues.

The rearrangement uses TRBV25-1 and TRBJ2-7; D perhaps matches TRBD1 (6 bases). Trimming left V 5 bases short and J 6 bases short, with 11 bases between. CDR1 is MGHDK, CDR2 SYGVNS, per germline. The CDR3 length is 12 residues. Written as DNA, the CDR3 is TGTGCCAGCAGTATACAGGGATCCGAGCAGTACTTC. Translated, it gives CASSIQGSEQYF.

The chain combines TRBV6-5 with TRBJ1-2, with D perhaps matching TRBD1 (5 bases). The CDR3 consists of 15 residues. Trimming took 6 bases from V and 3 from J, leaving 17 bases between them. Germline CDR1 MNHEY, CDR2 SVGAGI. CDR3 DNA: TGTGCCAGCAGCCGCCGGCCAGGGTCAGACTATGGCTACACCTTC. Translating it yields CASSRRPGSDYGYTF.

The CDR3 DNA is TGTGCCAGCGTGAGAGCGACCTACGCTCAAGAGACCCAGTACTTC. Translation gives CASVRATYAQETQYF. V gene TRBV6-5 combines with J gene TRBJ2-5; D not certain. The V gene lost 8 bases and the J gene lost 2 bases, with 18 bases spanning the gap. The CDR3 covers 15 residues. The V gene's germline CDR1 is MNHEY and CDR2 SVGAGI.

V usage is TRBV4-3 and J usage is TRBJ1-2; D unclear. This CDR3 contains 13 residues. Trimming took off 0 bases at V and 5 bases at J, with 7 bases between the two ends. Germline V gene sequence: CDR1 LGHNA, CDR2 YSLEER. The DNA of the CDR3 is TGCGCCAGCAGCCAAGAGGGAGGGTATGGCTACACCTTC. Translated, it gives CASSQEGGYGYTF.

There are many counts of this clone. The CDR3: CASSLDSNQPQHF. CDR3 sequence (DNA): TGCGCCAGCAGCTTGGATTCAAATCAGCCCCAGCATTTT. The rearrangement links TRBV5-1 to TRBJ1-5; D ambiguous. The V end lost 0 bases, the J end lost 4 bases, and 5 bases lay between the germline ends. CDR1 and CDR2 (germline): SGHRS, YFSETQ. This CDR3 contains 13 residues.

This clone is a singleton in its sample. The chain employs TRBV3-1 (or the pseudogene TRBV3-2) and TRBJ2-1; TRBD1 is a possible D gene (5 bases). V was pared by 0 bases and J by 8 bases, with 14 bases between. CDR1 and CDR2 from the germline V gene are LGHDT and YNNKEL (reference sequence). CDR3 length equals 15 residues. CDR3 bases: TGTGCCAGCAGCCAAGACTTGGGGCCGGTCGATGAGCAGTTCTTC. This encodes CASSQDLGPVDEQFF.

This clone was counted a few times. The CDR3 reads CASSGPSGGSYNEQFF. The CDR3 DNA reads as TGTGCCAGCAGTGGACCTAGCGGGGGCTCCTACAATGAGCAGTTCTTC. The V and J genes are TRBV27 and TRBJ2-1, with 10 nucleotides matching TRBD2. The CDR3 runs 16 residues. CDR1 is MNHEY, CDR2 SMNVEV, per germline (reference sequence). V lost 5 bases, J lost 0 bases, and 4 bases stayed unmatched.

In DNA form, the CDR3 reads TGTGCCATCAGGGGGCAGGGGGACAGCTCTGGAAACACCATATATTTT. This gives the protein CAIRGQGDSSGNTIYF. The chain has TRBV10-3 and TRBJ1-3; the match to TRBD1 covers 7 bases. This CDR3 spans 16 amino acids. V gave up 6 bases and J gave up 0 bases; unmatched junction bases: 8. Germline assignment: CDR1 ENHRY and CDR2 SYGVKD.

The CDR3 loop is CASSEFTSGARRETQYF. The CDR3 DNA reads as TGTGCCAGCAGTGAATTCACTAGCGGGGCCCGGAGAGAGACCCAGTACTTC. The chain has TRBV2 and TRBJ2-5, with TRBD2 matching 10 bases. Germline CDR1 reads SNHLY; CDR2 reads FYNNEI. This CDR3 region has 17 residues. The ends lost 2 bases at V and 4 bases at J; junction bases unmatched: 10. Drawing the rest from reference TRBV2 and TRBJ2-5, the complete variable domain is EPEVTQTPSHQVTQMGQEVILRCVPISNHLYFYWYRQILGQKVEFLVSFYNNEISEKSEIFDDQFSVERPDGSNFTLKIRSTKLEDSAMYFCASSEFTSGARRETQYFGPGTRLLVL.

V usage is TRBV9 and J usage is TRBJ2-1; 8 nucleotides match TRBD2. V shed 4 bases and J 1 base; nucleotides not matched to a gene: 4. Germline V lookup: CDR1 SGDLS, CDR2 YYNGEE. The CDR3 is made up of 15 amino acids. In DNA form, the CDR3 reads TGTGCCAGCAGCCCGAAGCGGGGGTCCTACAATGAGCAGTTCTTC. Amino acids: CASSPKRGSYNEQFF. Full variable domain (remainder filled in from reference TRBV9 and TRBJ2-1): DSGVTQTPKHLITATGQRVTLRCSPRSGDLSVYWYQQSLDQGLQFLIQYYNGEERAKGNILERFSAQQFPDLHSELNLSSLELGDSALYFCASSPKRGSYNEQFFGPGTRLTVL.

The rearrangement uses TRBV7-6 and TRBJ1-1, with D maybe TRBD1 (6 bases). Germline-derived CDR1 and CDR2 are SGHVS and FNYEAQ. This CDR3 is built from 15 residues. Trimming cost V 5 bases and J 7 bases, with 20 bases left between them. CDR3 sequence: CASSPTGTPVSEAFF. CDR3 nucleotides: TGTGCCAGCAGCCCCACCGGGACACCGGTCAGTGAAGCTTTCTTT.

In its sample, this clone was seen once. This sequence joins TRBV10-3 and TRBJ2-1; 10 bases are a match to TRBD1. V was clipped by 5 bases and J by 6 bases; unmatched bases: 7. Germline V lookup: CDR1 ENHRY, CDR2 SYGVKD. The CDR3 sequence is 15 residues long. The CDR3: CAISPGQGIGNEQFF. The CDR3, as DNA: TGTGCCATCAGTCCGGGACAGGGGATCGGCAATGAGCAGTTCTTC.

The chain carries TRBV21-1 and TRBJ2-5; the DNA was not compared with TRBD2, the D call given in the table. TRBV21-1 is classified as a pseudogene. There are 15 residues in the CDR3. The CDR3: CAGKGERGGGETQYF. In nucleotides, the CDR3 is TGTGCCGGCAAAGGGGAGCGGGGGGGCGGAGAGACCCAGTACTTC.

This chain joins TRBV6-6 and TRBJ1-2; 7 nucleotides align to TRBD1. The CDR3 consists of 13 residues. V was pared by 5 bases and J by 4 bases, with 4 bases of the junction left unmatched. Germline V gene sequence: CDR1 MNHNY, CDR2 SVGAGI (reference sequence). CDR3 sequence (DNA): TGTGCCAGCAGTACCGGGACAGTCTATGGCTACACCTTC. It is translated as CASSTGTVYGYTF.

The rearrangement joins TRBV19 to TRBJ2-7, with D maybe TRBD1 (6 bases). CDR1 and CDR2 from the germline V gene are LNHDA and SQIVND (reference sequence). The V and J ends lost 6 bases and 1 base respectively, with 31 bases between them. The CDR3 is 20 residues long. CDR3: CASSRSVSGTRSRGSYEQYF. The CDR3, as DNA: TGTGCCAGTAGCAGATCCGTATCCGGGACAAGATCAAGAGGGTCCTACGAGCAGTACTTC.